This entry lists 14 T cell receptor beta chains sequenced from one sample in a study of blood T cell repertoires in COVID-19. The method was immunoSEQ multiplex PCR; TCRdb's version includes in-frame clones alone and lacks a portion of them. The sample comprises 300,000 to 400,000 clones, around 87% of which are singletons, and about 6% rests with the top ten. Input material: peripheral blood. These receptors all come from a woman between 50 and 59 years old with COVID-19, enrolled during active disease.

The J gene is TRBJ2-1, the V gene TRBV19, with TRBD2 matching 14 bases. The CDR3 has 17 residues. The V gene's germline CDR1 is LNHDA and CDR2 SQIVND (reference sequence). V dropped 11 bases and J dropped 2; count of bases not matched to a gene: 11. CDR3 protein: CASRGLAGAPAYNEQFF. CDR3 nucleotides: TGTGCCTCGAGGGGACTAGCGGGAGCTCCGGCCTACAATGAGCAGTTCTTC. Complete variable domain (other parts from reference TRBV19 and TRBJ2-1): DGGITQSPKYLFRKEGQNVTLSCEQNLNHDAMYWYRQDPGQGLRLIYYSQIVNDFQKGDIAEGYSVSREKKESFPLTVTSAQKNPTAFYLCASRGLAGAPAYNEQFFGPGTRLTVL.

The chain carries TRBV29-1 and TRBJ2-2; TRBD1 aligns across 8 bases. V lost 4 bases, J lost 5 bases, and 6 bases stayed unmatched. The germline V gene encodes CDR1 SQVTM and CDR2 ANQGSEA. The CDR3 has 14 residues. The CDR3: CSVGGRGRTGELFF. Written as DNA, the CDR3 is TGCAGCGTTGGAGGCAGGGGGCGGACCGGGGAGCTGTTTTTT.

The chain uses TRBV27 and TRBJ2-7; 7 nucleotides align to TRBD1. This CDR3 comprises 15 residues. Looked up from germline, CDR1 is MNHEY and CDR2 is SMNVEV (reference sequence). The J segment lost 2 bases and the V segment lost 2 bases, leaving 6 bases of the junction unmatched. The CDR3, as DNA: TGTGCCAGCAGTTTAGAGACAGGGCATACCTACGAGCAGTACTTC. This sequence encodes CASSLETGHTYEQYF.

Details on this clone: The same CDR3 also results from other DNA sequences found in this sample. V and J are TRBV18 and TRBJ2-1; 8 nucleotides align to TRBD2. The CDR3 is 15 amino acids. Germline CDR1 is KGHSH and CDR2 is LQKENI. V was pared by 3 bases and J by 4 bases, with 5 bases of the junction left unmatched. CDR3 residues: CASSPLASGYNEQFF. Here the CDR3 DNA reads TGTGCCAGCTCACCCCTGGCTAGCGGGTACAATGAGCAGTTCTTC.

The genes are TRBV24-1 and TRBJ2-2, with D perhaps matching TRBD1 (6 bases). The germline CDR1 and CDR2 sequences are KGHDR and SFDVKD. The germline V and J ends were trimmed by 3 bases and 0 bases, with 10 bases remaining between them. The CDR3 runs to 16 residues. The CDR3 DNA reads TGTGCCACCAGTGATAACAGGGCCCCGAACACCGGGGAGCTGTTTTTT. It is translated as CATSDNRAPNTGELFF.

The V call is TRBV9, the J call TRBJ2-7, with D perhaps TRBD1 (6 bases). This CDR3 has 13 amino acids. Per the germline V gene, CDR1 is SGDLS and CDR2 is YYNGEE. V dropped 4 bases and J dropped 3 bases, with 11 bases sitting between them. The chain's CDR3 is CASSITTGYEQYF. The CDR3 bases are TGTGCCAGCAGCATCACGACAGGCTACGAGCAGTACTTC.

This clone showed up just a few times. The chain is built from TRBV20-1 and TRBJ2-7; possibly TRBD2 for D (5 bases). CDR3 length equals 15 residues. The V end lost 3 bases, the J end lost 0 bases, and 15 bases lay between the germline ends. CDR1 and CDR2 (germline): DFQATT, SNEGSKA (reference sequence). In nucleotides, the CDR3 is TGCAGTGCTAGTGAACTAGTGGGGAGCTCCTACGAGCAGTACTTC. It specifies CSASELVGSSYEQYF.

This clone came up a few times. The J gene is TRBJ2-7, the V gene TRBV7-6, with D possibly TRBD1 on 8 matching bases. Germline lookup yields CDR1 SGHVS and CDR2 FNYEAQ. The CDR3 has 17 amino acids. V was shortened by 5 bases and J by 3 bases, with 23 bases between the two germline ends. The DNA for the CDR3 is TGTGCCAGCAGCCGTGGGACAGGCGGGAGCTGGGGCTACGAGCAGTACTTC. Translating gives CASSRGTGGSWGYEQYF.

The V call is TRBV13, the J call TRBJ2-5; weak D call: TRBD2 (5 bases). The V end lost 6 bases, the J end lost 2 bases, and 19 bases lay between the germline ends. This CDR3 region has 16 residues. Germline V CDR1 and CDR2: PRHDT, FYEKMQ (reference sequence). CDR3 nucleotide sequence: TGTGCCAGCAGTTACACTTCGGGGTTTGCTCAAGAGACCCAGTACTTC. Protein sequence: CASSYTSGFAQETQYF.

This chain joins TRBV19 and TRBJ2-7; TRBD2 matches 11 bases. J gave up 3 bases and V 6 bases, and 13 bases lay outside the gene matches. The V gene's germline CDR1 is LNHDA and CDR2 SQIVND (reference sequence). This CDR3 is 17 amino acids long. CDR3 sequence: CASRGPYSGRASYEQYF. The CDR3 DNA reads TGTGCCAGTAGGGGCCCTTATAGCGGGAGGGCCAGCTACGAGCAGTACTTC.

This clone occurred a few times. The chain combines TRBV4-3 with TRBJ2-7; D is possibly TRBD1 (5 bases). The CDR3 is made up of 13 amino acids. Germline CDR1 reads LGHNA; CDR2 reads YSLEER. The V end lost 0 bases, the J end lost 3 bases, and 6 bases lay between the germline ends. The CDR3 region has the DNA TGCGCCAGCAGCCAAGACAGGGACTACGAGCAGTACTTC. Residues: CASSQDRDYEQYF.

This chain links TRBV6-5 with TRBJ2-7, with 7 bases matching TRBD1. The trim removed 7 bases at V and 3 bases at J, leaving 6 bases unmatched. This CDR3 region has 13 residues. Looked up from germline, CDR1 is MNHEY and CDR2 is SVGAGI. The CDR3 DNA sequence: TGTGCCAGCACTCCCCGGGACAGCTACGAGCAGTACTTC. Encoded protein: CASTPRDSYEQYF.

This chain connects TRBV29-1 to TRBJ1-1; the D is unclear. The V and J ends lost 3 bases and 0 bases respectively, with 14 bases between them. The CDR3 runs to 15 residues. The germline V gene encodes CDR1 SQVTM and CDR2 ANQGSEA. CDR3 DNA: TGCAGCGTTGAGGAGACGACGGTCATGAACACTGAAGCTTTCTTT. It is translated as CSVEETTVMNTEAFF.

V gene TRBV6-4 combines with J gene TRBJ2-1; TRBD2 aligns across 10 bases. The CDR3 covers 13 residues. The germline CDR1 and CDR2 sequences are MRHNA and SNTAGT. The V and J ends lost 4 bases and 15 bases, in that order; junction bases with no gene match: 9. The DNA of the CDR3 is TGTGCCAGCAGTGCGAGTAGCGGGAGGTTACGGTTCTTC. It specifies CASSASSGRLRFF.